The 20 T cell receptor beta chains listed next were all sequenced from one sample in a study of blood T cell repertoires in COVID-19 (TCRdb year 2020). Preparation of the library involved the immunoSEQ multiplex PCR assay. Entries here come from immuneACCESS through TCRdb and include only in-frame sequences with V and J called. Some clones fail to appear in such tables; in the studies checked, an unresolved V gene covers under half of the shortfall, and the cause of the remainder is unknown. In all, the sample holds over 400,000 clones, and around 90% of those were seen once. The ten largest clones represent less than 9% of the sample. Sequenced input: peripheral blood. These TCRs come from a woman aged 45-65 years with COVID-19, enrolled during active disease.

V gene TRBV19 combines with J gene TRBJ1-1; no clear D. The CDR3 runs 16 residues. Germline CDR1 LNHDA, CDR2 SQIVND (reference sequence). Trimming removed 5 bases from V and 0 bases from J, with 16 bases in between. The CDR3 region is CASSLSPSHMNTEAFF. The CDR3 coding sequence is TGTGCCAGTAGTCTTAGTCCTTCGCATATGAACACTGAAGCTTTCTTT.

The chain carries TRBV3-1 (or the pseudogene TRBV3-2) and TRBJ1-5; TRBD1 might be the D (5 bases). In germline, CDR1 is LGHDT, CDR2 YNNKEL (reference sequence). V was pared by 4 bases and J by 0 bases, with 10 bases between. The CDR3 consists of 15 residues. This chain's CDR3 is CASSRDSYSNQPQHF. CDR3 coding DNA: TGTGCCAGCAGCCGAGACAGTTATAGCAATCAGCCCCAGCATTTT.

The sample holds a few counts of this clone. The chain combines TRBV15 with TRBJ2-3; D is possibly TRBD1 (6 bases). Germline assignment: CDR1 LNHNV and CDR2 YYDKDF (reference sequence). V lost 1 base and J 0 bases, leaving 8 bases between the germline ends. The CDR3 spans 15 residues. The CDR3 DNA is TGTGCCACCAGCAGAGGGACAGCTAGCACAGATACGCAGTATTTT. Amino acid sequence: CATSRGTASTDTQYF.

The V call is TRBV5-6, the J call TRBJ2-5; TRBD1 agrees at 8 bases. The CDR3 runs 14 residues. CDR1 SGHDT and CDR2 YYEEEE come from the germline V gene. V was pared by 5 bases and J by 5 bases, with 8 bases of the junction left unmatched. The CDR3 coding sequence is TGTGCCAGCAGGTCAGGGGGCTGGCGGGAGACCCAGTACTTC. Its translation is CASRSGGWRETQYF.

The chain combines TRBV7-6 with TRBJ2-7; maybe TRBD2 (5 bases). This CDR3 has 13 amino acids. V was pared by 1 base and J by 7 bases, with 11 bases between. Germline V gene data show CDR1 as SGHVS and CDR2 as FNYEAQ. The CDR3 sequence: CASSLGSRREQYF. The CDR3 coding sequence is TGTGCCAGCAGCTTAGGAAGTCGGAGGGAGCAGTACTTC.

The CDR3 DNA reads as TGTGCCAGCAGCGTAGTCCAGAACACTGAAGCTTTCTTT. The encoded protein is CASSVVQNTEAFF. This chain joins TRBV9 and TRBJ1-1; the D is unclear. The germline V and J ends were trimmed by 0 bases and 1 base, with 4 bases remaining between them. The germline gives CDR1 SGDLS, CDR2 YYNGEE. The CDR3 has 13 residues.

The rearrangement joins TRBV7-9 to TRBJ1-1; D not certain. Per the germline V gene, CDR1 is SEHNR and CDR2 is FQNEAQ (reference sequence). The length of the CDR3 is 15 residues. Trimming removed 4 bases at V and 5 bases at J, with 17 bases between. The CDR3 DNA follows: TGTGCCAGCAGCTCGCGTCTCGGGGAAACGACTGAAGCTTTCTTT. This encodes CASSSRLGETTEAFF.

The rearrangement links TRBV13 to TRBJ1-2, with a tentative D call TRBD1 (5 bases). Deletions cut 1 base from V and 2 bases from J, with 14 bases between. This CDR3 is 16 amino acids long. CDR1 and CDR2 (germline): PRHDT, FYEKMQ (reference sequence). CDR3 coding DNA: TGTGCCAGCAGCTTAGCTCCGACAGACCCCAACTATGGCTACACCTTC. It encodes CASSLAPTDPNYGYTF.

In this sample, this clone turned up once. Its ends do not fully match the called genes, so a read error is possible. The J gene is TRBJ2-1, the V gene TRBV5-1, with D possibly being TRBD2 (6 bases). Germline CDR1 SGHRS, CDR2 YFSETQ. CDR3 length equals 12 residues. This chain's CDR3 is CASGLGGGEQFF. The CDR3 bases are TGCGCCAGCGGCTTGGGGGGAGGAGAGCAGTTCTTC.

The rearrangement uses TRBV30 and TRBJ1-2, with a weak D call TRBD1 (5 bases). V was pared by 2 bases and J by 7 bases, with 17 bases between. Germline assignment: CDR1 GTSNPN and CDR2 SVGIG (reference sequence). The CDR3 length is 14 residues. The chain's CDR3 is CAWSPGGVRAGYTF. The DNA of the CDR3 is TGTGCCTGGAGTCCCGGGGGGGTTAGGGCTGGCTACACCTTC.

The table lists this clone with a few counts. CDR3 nucleotides: TGTGCCAGCAGTGAAGAGGGAGGACAGGTCGTGGTCGAGCAGTACTTC. It codes for CASSEEGGQVVVEQYF. The chain combines TRBV2 with TRBJ2-7, with a tentative D call TRBD1 (7 bases). The CDR3 length is 16 residues. V dropped 1 base and J dropped 6 bases, with 19 bases sitting between them. Germline CDR1 reads SNHLY; CDR2 reads FYNNEI.

As DNA, the CDR3 is TGCGCCAGCAGCTCCGGGAGAGGAAACACCATATATTTT. Residues: CASSSGRGNTIYF. This sequence joins TRBV5-1 and TRBJ1-3, with D unclear. V was shortened by 3 bases and J by 4 bases, with 8 bases between the two germline ends. Germline V gene lookup returns CDR1 SGHRS and CDR2 YFSETQ. CDR3 size: 13 residues. Filled out from reference TRBV5-1 and TRBJ1-3, the complete variable domain reads KAGVTQTPRYLIKTRGQQVTLSCSPISGHRSVSWYQQTPGQGLQFLFEYFSETQRNKGNFPGRFSGRQFSNSRSEMNVSTLELGDSALYLCASSSGRGNTIYFGEGSWLTVV.

The gene calls are TRBV3-1 (or the pseudogene TRBV3-2) and TRBJ2-2, with D perhaps TRBD2 (6 bases). V was cut by 3 bases and J by 2 bases, with 13 bases left in between. The length of the CDR3 is 16 residues. Germline V gives CDR1 LGHDT, CDR2 YNNKEL (reference sequence). CDR3 nucleotide sequence: TGTGCCAGCAGCCAGGAGGGCCCGTCAAACACCGGGGAGCTGTTTTTT. Protein sequence: CASSQEGPSNTGELFF.

This chain links TRBV2 with TRBJ1-1; 9 bases match TRBD1. V trimming: 7 bases; J trimming: 5 bases; junction bases outside the gene matches: 5. This CDR3 is built from 13 residues. CDR1 is SNHLY, CDR2 FYNNEI, per germline. CDR3 protein: CASNRGQGTEAFF. CDR3 DNA: TGTGCCAGCAACAGGGGGCAGGGGACTGAAGCTTTCTTT.

The rearrangement uses TRBV11-2 and TRBJ2-3; D not certain. Germline V gene data show CDR1 as SGHAT and CDR2 as FQNNGV. V lost 2 bases and J 3 bases, leaving 6 bases between the germline ends. The CDR3 covers 13 residues. The CDR3 DNA reads as TGTGCCAGCAGCTTAAAACGGACAGATACGCAGTATTTT. Its protein product is CASSLKRTDTQYF.

The rearrangement links TRBV15 to TRBJ2-7; tentative D call: TRBD1 (6 bases). CDR3 length: 13 amino acids. Trimming removed 1 base at V and 3 bases at J, with 7 bases between. The V gene's germline CDR1 is LNHNV and CDR2 YYDKDF (reference sequence). In DNA form, the CDR3 reads TGTGCCACCAGCAGAGCGGACAGCTACGAGCAGTACTTC. This encodes CATSRADSYEQYF.

The chain recombines TRBV6-5 with TRBJ1-2; 7 bases fit TRBD1. After removal of 8 bases from V and 3 bases from J, the junction contained 3 bases not matched to a gene. CDR3 size: 12 residues. Germline CDR1 and CDR2: MNHEY and SVGAGI. The CDR3 loop reads CASADRDYGYTF. The CDR3 DNA sequence: TGTGCCAGCGCCGACAGGGACTATGGCTACACCTTC.

The V gene is TRBV10-3, the J gene TRBJ1-2, with 7 bases identical to TRBD1. Germline CDR1 is ENHRY and CDR2 is SYGVKD. The CDR3 spans 15 residues. V lost 3 bases to trimming and J lost 4 bases; unmatched junction nucleotides: 8. The CDR3 loop reads CAISDYTDRSYGYTF. The CDR3 coding sequence is TGTGCCATCAGTGACTATACGGACAGGTCCTATGGCTACACCTTC.

The CDR3 spells CASSLAGGPHEQYF. In nucleotides, the CDR3 is TGCGCCAGCAGCTTGGCGGGGGGGCCCCATGAGCAGTACTTC. The rearrangement links TRBV5-1 to TRBJ2-7; 8 bases align to TRBD2. V shed 0 bases, J shed 7 bases, and the junction held 6 bases outside the gene matches. CDR1 and CDR2 from the germline V gene are SGHRS and YFSETQ. The CDR3 is made up of 14 amino acids.

Details on this clone: Other DNA sequences from this sample encode an identical CDR3 as well. CDR3 in DNA: TGTGCCAGTAGTATTAACAGGGGCACTGAAGCTTTCTTT. Encoded protein: CASSINRGTEAFF. V gene TRBV19 combines with J gene TRBJ1-1; 7 nucleotides align to TRBD1. CDR1 and CDR2 (germline): LNHDA, SQIVND (reference sequence). This CDR3 has 13 residues. Trimming at V came to 3 bases and at J to 4 bases, leaving 2 bases not matched to a gene.